This T cell receptor beta chain is from a study of cytomegalovirus exposure and HLA in healthy donors. The PCR used 60 Vbeta and 13 Jbeta primers. As handled by the study authors: Tens of millions of unique TCR beta chains, roughly 10 million shared, were counted in a later analysis. TCRdb's table, derived via immunoSEQ multiplex PCR, lists solely in-frame clones and lacks some. The V and J calls and clone size are taken from that table; D and trimming were inferred from the DNA. The sample has roughly 140,000 clones, roughly four fifths seen once. The CDR3 length is 15 residues. CDR1 and CDR2 (germline): SGHTA, FQGTGA. With V trimmed by 5 bases and J by 6 bases, 11 bases remained unmatched. This clone was observed once.

Sequenced material: PBMCs. The clonotype originates from a woman aged 60 to 75 in good health and CMV-seropositive. The V call is TRBV7-3, the J call TRBJ2-5, with 8 positions matching TRBD1. The CDR3 loop is CASSPQGAEGQTQYF. In DNA form, the CDR3 reads TGTGCCAGCAGCCCCCAGGGGGCGGAAGGGCAGACCCAGTACTTC.